The present TCR beta chain was sequenced within a study of T cell responses to AZD1222 COVID-19 vaccine. The overall study: Whether given at about 4 or about 12 weeks, second doses were pooled.

This table comes from immunoSEQ multiplex PCR, and its TCRdb copy is limited to in-frame clones, with some not included. The sample has under 200,000 clones, just over 90% seen once. Study results and limitations: Spike-wide coverage was observed for vaccine-associated CD4 TCRs, with dominant responses at 160-218 and 743-854. After two AZD1222 doses, spike-specific TCR breadth and depth rose versus day 0. Females outnumbered males among donors, who were mostly white British; clonal diversity was possibly underestimated.

Trimming removed 0 bases from V and 9 bases from J, with 16 bases in between. CDR3 length: 15 residues. Germline V lookup: CDR1 SGHRS, CDR2 YFSETQ. The count of this clone is one. The antigen is not known. This chain connects TRBV5-1 to TRBJ2-1; a weak D match, TRBD2 (5 bases). The clonotype originates from an adult in good health. Sequencing was performed on peripheral blood, taken on day 0 of AZD1222 vaccination. The CDR3 loop reads CASSLGPQPGSEQFF. The CDR3 DNA reads TGCGCCAGCAGCTTGGGACCCCAACCGGGAAGTGAGCAGTTCTTC. The full variable domain, with the rest looked up from reference TRBV5-1 and TRBJ2-1, is KAGVTQTPRYLIKTRGQQVTLSCSPISGHRSVSWYQQTPGQGLQFLFEYFSETQRNKGNFPGRFSGRQFSNSRSEMNVSTLELGDSALYLCASSLGPQPGSEQFFGPGTRLTVL.